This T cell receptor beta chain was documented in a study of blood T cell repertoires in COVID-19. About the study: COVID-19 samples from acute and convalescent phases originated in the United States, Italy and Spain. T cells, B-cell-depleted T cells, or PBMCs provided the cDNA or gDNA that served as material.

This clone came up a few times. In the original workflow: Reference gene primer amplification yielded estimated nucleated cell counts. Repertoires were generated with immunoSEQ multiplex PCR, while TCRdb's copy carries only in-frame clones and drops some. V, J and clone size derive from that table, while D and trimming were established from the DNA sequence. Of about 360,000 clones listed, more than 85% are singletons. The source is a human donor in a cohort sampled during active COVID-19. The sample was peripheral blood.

The CDR3 sequence is CAWASNTEAFF. CDR3 nucleotide sequence: TGTGCCTGGGCCTCCAACACTGAAGCTTTCTTT. The rearrangement links TRBV30 to TRBJ1-1; D remains ambiguous. This CDR3 is built from 11 residues. Germline V gene sequence: CDR1 GTSNPN, CDR2 SVGIG (reference sequence). Trimming shortened V by 5 bases and J by 2 bases, and 6 bases separated the two germline ends. The variable domain in full, with the rest retrieved from reference TRBV30 and TRBJ1-1, is SQTIHQWPATLVQPVGSPLSLECTVEGTSNPNLYWYRQAAGRGLQLLFYSVGIGQISSEVPQNLSASRPQDRQFILSSKKLLLSDSGFYLCAWASNTEAFFGQGTRLTVV.